These 22 T cell receptor beta chains came from one sample sequenced in a study of blood T cells in healthy people across ages. PCR was performed a second time for roughly 7 to 11 cycles using a sample-barcoded 5' primer and a J-beta primer mix. TCRdb independently ran MiXCR on the 5' RACE reads; one entry per CDR3 protein. The sample has about 720,000 distinct CDR3 sequences, 25% seen once; the top ten hold 3% to 4%. The same specimen was also included in a second study, on T cells of mothers and their children.

The source material was blood. These receptors were collected from a boy between 10 and 17 years old in good health.

V is TRBV6-2 or TRBV6-3 and J is TRBJ2-5; possibly TRBD1 for D (5 bases). Germline CDR1 is MNHEY and CDR2 is SVGEGT. Trimming cost V 4 bases and J 1 base, with 10 bases left between them. This CDR3 spans 14 amino acids. CDR3 residues: CASSLLDTQETQYF. In nucleotides, the CDR3 is TGTGCCAGCAGTTTACTGGACACCCAAGAGACCCAGTACTTC.

In this sample, this clonotype turned up a few times. The chain carries TRBV5-5 and TRBJ2-1; a weak D match, TRBD1 (6 bases). Germline lookup yields CDR1 SGHKS and CDR2 YYEKEE (reference sequence). Between the trimmed V and J ends, which lost 3 bases and 7 bases, there was a span of 20 bases. The CDR3 extends over 16 amino acids. The CDR3 sequence: CASSSMSLGGRNEQFF. The CDR3 DNA follows: TGTGCCAGCAGCTCCATGTCATTAGGGGGACGTAATGAGCAGTTCTTC.

Only a few counts were recorded for this clonotype. The chain joins TRBV24-1 to TRBJ2-5; the match to TRBD1 covers 12 bases. The CDR3 extends over 17 amino acids. From germline, CDR1 is KGHDR and CDR2 SFDVKD. Losses at the gene ends were 3 bases for V and 3 bases for J; bases not matched to a gene: 7. As DNA, the CDR3 is TGTGCCACCAGTGATGAAGCCGGGACAGGGGGCGAAGAGACCCAGTACTTC. Its protein is CATSDEAGTGGEETQYF.

The chain is built from TRBV21-1 and TRBJ2-7; whether TRBD1, the table's D call, matches the DNA was not checked. TRBV21-1 is a documented pseudogene. This CDR3 comprises 16 residues. The CDR3 spells CASSTGDDRLGGRQYF. The CDR3 region has the DNA TGTGCCAGCAGCACCGGAGACGACAGGTTGGGGGGTCGGCAGTACTTC.

The V and J genes are TRBV28 and TRBJ2-3; 7 bases line up with TRBD1. Germline trimming cut 6 bases from V and 10 bases from J; bases unmatched to any gene: 7. This CDR3 has 12 residues. CDR1 MDHEN and CDR2 SYDVKM come from the germline V gene. The CDR3 nucleotides are TGTGCCAGCAGCAGAAGACAGGGTCCGCAGTATTTT. Translated, it gives CASSRRQGPQYF. Looking up the rest from reference TRBV28 and TRBJ2-3 gives the full variable domain: DVKVTQSSRYLVKRTGEKVFLECVQDMDHENMFWYRQDPGLGLRLIYFSYDVKMKEKGDIPEGYSVSREKKERFSLILESASTNQTSMYLCASSRRQGPQYFGPGTRLTVL.

J is TRBJ1-1 and V is TRBV6-2 or TRBV6-3; 8 nucleotides line up with TRBD1. The junction had 4 bases not matched to a gene; V was cut back by 6 bases and J by 4 bases. CDR1 and CDR2 (germline): MNHEY, SVGEGT. This CDR3 contains 13 residues. CDR3 coding DNA: TGTGCCAGCAGAGCAGGGGGCGGCACTGAAGCTTTCTTT. This sequence encodes CASRAGGGTEAFF.

In its sample, this clonotype was seen a few times. The CDR3 loop reads CASSYRTGDKETQYF. The CDR3 DNA sequence: TGTGCCAGCAGTTATCGGACAGGGGATAAAGAGACCCAGTACTTC. The chain links TRBV6-2 or TRBV6-3 to TRBJ2-5; TRBD1 matches at 9 bases. V was clipped by 3 bases and J by 3 bases; unmatched bases: 5. The length of the CDR3 is 15 residues. Germline CDR1 and CDR2: MNHEY and SVGEGT.

This chain connects TRBV5-1 to TRBJ2-5; possibly TRBD1 for D (5 bases). CDR3 size: 16 residues. Trimming took 4 bases from V and 1 from J, leaving 17 bases between them. Germline assignment: CDR1 SGHRS and CDR2 YFSETQ. DNA of the CDR3: TGCGCCAGCAGCCGATGGGGCCCGAACACCCAAGAGACCCAGTACTTC. Amino acid sequence: CASSRWGPNTQETQYF.

The chain employs TRBV20-1 and TRBJ2-5; D might be TRBD1 or TRBD2, each matching 7 bases. The V end lost 3 bases, the J end lost 5 bases, and 19 bases lay between the germline ends. CDR3 length: 15 amino acids. CDR1 and CDR2 from the germline V gene are DFQATT and SNEGSKA (reference sequence). CDR3 sequence: CSARGGTVRMETQYF. Written as DNA, the CDR3 is TGCAGTGCTAGGGGAGGGACAGTTCGGATGGAGACCCAGTACTTC.

The V and J genes are TRBV18 and TRBJ2-1; 9 bases line up with TRBD2. Per germline, CDR1 KGHSH and CDR2 LQKENI. The CDR3 spans 16 residues. Germline trimming cut 0 bases from V and 0 bases from J; bases unmatched to any gene: 0. The CDR3 here is CASSPPTSGSYNEQFF. CDR3 in DNA: TGTGCCAGCTCACCACCGACTAGCGGCTCCTACAATGAGCAGTTCTTC.

The chain combines TRBV29-1 with TRBJ1-2, with TRBD1 as a possible D gene (5 bases). CDR3 length equals 11 residues. Germline V gene lookup returns CDR1 SQVTM and CDR2 ANQGSEA. V lost 6 bases and J lost 4, with 9 bases in between. CDR3 sequence (DNA): TGCAGCGTCGACAGTAGCTATGGCTACACCTTC. Protein: CSVDSSYGYTF.

This clonotype was seen only a few times. The chain carries TRBV7-2 and TRBJ1-1; tentatively, D is TRBD1 (5 bases). The V end was cut by 5 bases, the J end by 4 bases, with 8 bases between. This CDR3 region has 12 residues. The germline V gene encodes CDR1 SGHTA and CDR2 FQGNSA. This chain's CDR3 is CASSGGGTEAFF. The CDR3 nucleotides read TGTGCCAGCAGCGGGGGTGGCACTGAAGCTTTCTTT. The full variable domain, in which reference TRBV7-2 and TRBJ1-1 provide the parts outside the CDR3, is GAGVSQSPSNKVTEKGKDVELRCDPISGHTALYWYRQSLGQGLEFLIYFQGNSAPDKSGLPSDRFSAERTGGSVSTLTIQRTQQEDSAVYLCASSGGGTEAFFGQGTRLTVV.

The table lists this clonotype with a few counts. The V gene is TRBV20-1, the J gene TRBJ2-4; 8 positions agree with TRBD2. Germline V gene data show CDR1 as DFQATT and CDR2 as SNEGSKA (reference sequence). J gave up 6 bases and V 6 bases, and 10 bases lay outside the gene matches. The CDR3 contains 14 residues. This CDR3 is CSAWTGTSTNIQYF. CDR3 coding DNA: TGCAGTGCATGGACCGGGACTAGTACAAACATTCAGTACTTC.

This clonotype was picked up a small number of times. This chain uses TRBV5-1 with TRBJ1-5; D is unclear. Germline loops: CDR1 SGHRS, CDR2 YFSETQ. The V gene lost 0 bases and the J gene lost 0 bases, with 7 bases spanning the gap. The CDR3 sequence is 15 residues long. Here the CDR3 reads CASSLAGYSNQPQHF. CDR3 sequence (DNA): TGCGCCAGCAGCTTGGCCGGTTATAGCAATCAGCCCCAGCATTTT.

The chain has TRBV20-1 and TRBJ2-3; 9 bases map to TRBD1. Germline CDR1 reads DFQATT; CDR2 reads SNEGSKA (reference sequence). The J segment lost 2 bases and the V segment lost 3 bases, leaving 6 bases of the junction unmatched. The CDR3 runs to 15 residues. CDR3 sequence reads: CSARGQGRTTDTQYF. The CDR3, as DNA: TGCAGTGCTAGGGGACAGGGCAGAACCACAGATACGCAGTATTTT.

This clonotype turned up a few times. V gene TRBV28 combines with J gene TRBJ2-1; no definite D call. The germline gives CDR1 MDHEN, CDR2 SYDVKM. V was shortened by 2 bases and J by 7 bases, with 12 bases between the two germline ends. This CDR3 contains 14 residues. The CDR3 sequence is CASSLNSGRNEQFF. The CDR3 DNA sequence: TGTGCCAGCAGTTTAAATTCAGGTCGGAATGAGCAGTTCTTC.

The chain has TRBV5-1 and TRBJ2-5; D may correspond to TRBD1 or TRBD2 (7 bases each). V shed 4 bases and J shed 2 bases, with 18 bases lying between them. Per germline, CDR1 SGHRS and CDR2 YFSETQ. The length of the CDR3 is 16 residues. CDR3 amino acids: CASSAGTAGRQETQYF. In DNA form, the CDR3 reads TGCGCCAGCAGCGCGGGGACAGCGGGAAGACAAGAGACCCAGTACTTC.

The V gene is TRBV20-1, the J gene TRBJ2-7; 7 bases map to TRBD1. The ends lost 6 bases at V and 2 bases at J; junction bases unmatched: 7. The CDR3 has 13 amino acids. Per the germline V gene, CDR1 is DFQATT and CDR2 is SNEGSKA (reference sequence). This CDR3 reads CSASGQPTYEQYF. The CDR3 bases are TGCAGTGCCTCGGGACAGCCGACCTACGAGCAGTACTTC.

The V and J genes are TRBV7-2 and TRBJ2-5, with 10 positions matching TRBD2. The assigned J gene may be wrong: the sequence end matches TRBJ2-1 better. Germline V CDR1 and CDR2: SGHTA, FQGNSA. The CDR3 consists of 16 residues. This CDR3 is CASSFSSTSGANEQFF. DNA for the CDR3: TGTGCCAGCAGCTTTTCGTCCACTAGCGGGGCCAATGAGCAGTTCTTC.

This chain connects TRBV7-6 to TRBJ1-6, with TRBD1 as a possible D gene (6 bases). The germline V gene encodes CDR1 SGHVS and CDR2 FNYEAQ. The CDR3 length is 17 residues. Deletions cut 4 bases from V and 5 bases from J, with 18 bases between. The CDR3 region is CASSWGPRTSHNSPLHF. The CDR3 DNA reads TGTGCCAGCAGCTGGGGGCCTAGGACATCTCATAATTCACCCCTCCACTTT.

This clonotype was found a few times. The chain uses TRBV5-1 and TRBJ2-7, with D perhaps matching TRBD1 (7 bases). This CDR3 has 15 amino acids. The germline V gene encodes CDR1 SGHRS and CDR2 YFSETQ. Trimming removed 0 bases from V and 5 bases from J, with 15 bases in between. CDR3 bases: TGCGCCAGCAGCTTGGACAGGGGAGGCCCCGACGAGCAGTACTTC. Protein: CASSLDRGGPDEQYF.

The CDR3 protein is CASSLPRQGNTEAFF. As DNA, the CDR3 is TGTGCCAGCAGCTTACCTCGACAGGGGAACACTGAAGCTTTCTTT. The V and J genes are TRBV7-9 and TRBJ1-1; 7 bases map to TRBD1. Germline CDR1 and CDR2: SEHNR and FQNEAQ (reference sequence). Unmatched junction bases numbered 4, after V lost 2 bases and J lost 1 base. The CDR3 runs 15 residues.